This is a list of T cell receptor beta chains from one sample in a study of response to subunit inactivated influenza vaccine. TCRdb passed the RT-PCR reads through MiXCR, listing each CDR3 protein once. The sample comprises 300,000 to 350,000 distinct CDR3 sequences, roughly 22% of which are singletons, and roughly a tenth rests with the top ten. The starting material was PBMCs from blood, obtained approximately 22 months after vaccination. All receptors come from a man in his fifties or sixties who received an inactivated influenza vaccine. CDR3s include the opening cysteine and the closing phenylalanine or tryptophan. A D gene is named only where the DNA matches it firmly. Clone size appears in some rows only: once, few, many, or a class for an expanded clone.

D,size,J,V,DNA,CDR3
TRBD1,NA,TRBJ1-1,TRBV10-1,TGCGCCAGCAGCCCGGGACAGGGAACCACTGAAGCTTTCTTT,CASSPGQGTTEAFF
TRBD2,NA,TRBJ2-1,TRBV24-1,TGTGCCACCAGTGAACTGACTAGCGGGAGGGTTGAGCAGTTCTTC,CATSELTSGRVEQFF
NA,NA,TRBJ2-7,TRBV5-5,TGTGCCAGCAGCCCCCGGTCGGGCGGGAATGGTGAGCAGTACTTC,CASSPRSGGNGEQYF
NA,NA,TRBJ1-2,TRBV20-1,TGCAGTGCTAGGCCCCCAGGAGGAGTTAACTATGGCTACACCTTC,CSARPPGGVNYGYTF
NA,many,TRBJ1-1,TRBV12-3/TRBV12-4,TGTGCCAGCAGTTTTACGGGATGGAACACTGAAGCTTTCTTT,CASSFTGWNTEAFF
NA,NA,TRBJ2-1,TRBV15,TGTGCCACCAGCAGAGATGGGCAGGGTCTGTTCTTC,CATSRDGQGLFF
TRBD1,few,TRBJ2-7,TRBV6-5,TGTGCCAGCAGTTTCTCCCCAGATCCGGGACAGGGGTGGAACGAGCAGTACTTC,CASSFSPDPGQGWNEQYF
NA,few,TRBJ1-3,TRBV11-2,TGTGCCAGCAGCTCCCGTACGGGTCCAGGAAACACCATATATTTT,CASSSRTGPGNTIYF
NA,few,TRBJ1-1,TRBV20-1,TGCAGTGCTTCTCACAGCGGGGGGCCGAACACTGAAGCTTTCTTT,CSASHSGGPNTEAFF
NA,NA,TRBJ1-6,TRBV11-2,TGTGCCAGCAGCCCCCGAACTGGGAACAGGAATTCACCCCTCCACTTT,CASSPRTGNRNSPLHF
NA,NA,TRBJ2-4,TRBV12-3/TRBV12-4,TGTGCCAGCAGATCAGGGTGGGCAGCCAAAAACATTCAGTACTTC,CASRSGWAAKNIQYF
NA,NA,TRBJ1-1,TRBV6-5,TGTGCCAGCAGTTACTCGAGGGTTGCCGGGGGTGAAGCTTTCTTT,CASSYSRVAGGEAFF
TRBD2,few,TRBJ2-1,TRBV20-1,TGCAGTGCTAAAACCGGGACTAGCGGGGCTTTATCCTACAATGAGCAGTTCTTC,CSAKTGTSGALSYNEQFF
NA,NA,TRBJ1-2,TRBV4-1,TGCGCCAGCAGCCAGAACAGGGAGGATGGCTACACCTTC,CASSQNREDGYTF
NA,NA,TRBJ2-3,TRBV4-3,TGCGCCAGCAGCCCCGTTAAGGGAGTGACAGATACGCAGTATTTT,CASSPVKGVTDTQYF
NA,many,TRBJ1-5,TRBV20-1,TGCAGTGCCCGGGACAACAGCAATCAGCCCCAGCATTTT,CSARDNSNQPQHF
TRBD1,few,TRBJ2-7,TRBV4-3,TGCGCCAGCAGCCAAGCTTGGCAGGGGGCTTACGAGCAGTACTTC,CASSQAWQGAYEQYF
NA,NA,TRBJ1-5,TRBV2,TGTGCCAGCAAGGACAATAGCAATCAGCCCCAGCATTTT,CASKDNSNQPQHF
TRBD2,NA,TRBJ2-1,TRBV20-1,TGCAGTGCCTTAACGGGACTAGCGGTGAATGAGCAGTTCTTC,CSALTGLAVNEQFF
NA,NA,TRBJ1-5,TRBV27,TGTGCCAGCAGATCAGCGGGCTTTAGCAATCAGCCCCAGCATTTT,CASRSAGFSNQPQHF
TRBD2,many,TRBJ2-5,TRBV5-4,TGTGCCAGCAGCTTGGGGACTAGCGTTGAGACCCAGTACTTC,CASSLGTSVETQYF
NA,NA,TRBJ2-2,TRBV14,TGTGCCACCTCCCATTTCGGGGAGCTGTTTTTT,CATSHFGELFF
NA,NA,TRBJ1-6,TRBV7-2,TGTGCCAGCAGCTTCGGACGCACTAATTCACCCCTCCACTTT,CASSFGRTNSPLHF
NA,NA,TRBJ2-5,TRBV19,TGTGCCAGTAGTATGCCAGGGTCAAAGACCCAGTACTTC,CASSMPGSKTQYF
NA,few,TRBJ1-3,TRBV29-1,TGCAGCGTTGACTCCGGAAACACCATATATTTT,CSVDSGNTIYF
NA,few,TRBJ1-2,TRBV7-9,TGTGCCAGCAGCACGGGGGGGCGCGGCTATGGCTACACCTTC,CASSTGGRGYGYTF
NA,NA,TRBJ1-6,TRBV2,TGTGCCAGCGGACGGGCGAGCTCCTATAATTCACCCCTCCACTTT,CASGRASSYNSPLHF
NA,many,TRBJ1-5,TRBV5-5,TGTGCCAGCAGCCGGGATTTCAATCAGCCCCAGCATTTT,CASSRDFNQPQHF
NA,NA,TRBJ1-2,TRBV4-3,TGCGCCAGCAGCCCAGGACCCCGGACAGCTTCCCATGGCTACACCTTC,CASSPGPRTASHGYTF
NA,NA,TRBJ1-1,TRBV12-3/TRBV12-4,TGTGCCAGCAGTTCCGACGGCGAGACCTACATGAACACTGAAGCTTTCTTT,CASSSDGETYMNTEAFF
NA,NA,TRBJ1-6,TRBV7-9,TGTGCCAGCAGCTTAGCAGGGTCACTGGAGCCCCTCCACTTT,CASSLAGSLEPLHF
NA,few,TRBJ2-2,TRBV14,TGTGCCAGCAGCCAGGCCTGGGGAAAGAACACCGGGGAGCTGTTTTTT,CASSQAWGKNTGELFF
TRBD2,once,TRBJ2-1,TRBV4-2,TGTGCCAGCAGCCAAGATCTGCTAGCGGGAGTGGATGGTGAGCAGTTCTTC,CASSQDLLAGVDGEQFF
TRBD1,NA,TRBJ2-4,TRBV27,TGTGCCAGCAGTTCCCGGGACAGGGTAAACATTCAGTACTTC,CASSSRDRVNIQYF
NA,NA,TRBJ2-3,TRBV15,TGTGCCACCAAGTGGGGTGGTTCCCGGGACCGATACACAGATACGCAGTATTTT,CATKWGGSRDRYTDTQYF
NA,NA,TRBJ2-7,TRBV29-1,TGCAGCGTTGGGGCCGGGTTCGAGCAGTACTTC,CSVGAGFEQYF
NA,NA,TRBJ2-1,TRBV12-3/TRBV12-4,TGTGCCAGCAGTACCCGGCGGTACAATGAGCAGTTCTTC,CASSTRRYNEQFF
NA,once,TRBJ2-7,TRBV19,TGTGCCAGTAGCATTATAGGAGGGGGCGAATCCCCTCGAATGCTGTCCGAGCAGTACTTC,CASSIIGGGESPRMLSEQYF
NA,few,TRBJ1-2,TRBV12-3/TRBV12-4,TGTGCCAGCAGTTTGCAGCCTTCTAACTATGGCTACACCTTC,CASSLQPSNYGYTF
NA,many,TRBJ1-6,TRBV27,TGTGCCAGCAGTTTTGGGCAGCCGAGGACTTCACCCCTCCACTTT,CASSFGQPRTSPLHF
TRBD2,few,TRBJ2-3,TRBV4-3,TGCGCCAGCAGCCTTAGCGGGGGGGCCCTGGGCACAGATACGCAGTATTTT,CASSLSGGALGTDTQYF
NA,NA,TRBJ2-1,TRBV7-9,TGTGCCAGCAGCTTGTCCTTGTACAATGAGCAGTTCTTC,CASSLSLYNEQFF
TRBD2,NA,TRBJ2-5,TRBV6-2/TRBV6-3,TGTGCCAGCAGTTTGTATAGCGGGAGGGAAGAGACCCAGTACTTC,CASSLYSGREETQYF
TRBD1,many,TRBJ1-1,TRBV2,TGTGCCAGCGGGGCCACAGGGGGTGTCACTGAAGCTTTCTTT,CASGATGGVTEAFF
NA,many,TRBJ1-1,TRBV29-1,TGCAGCGTTGGGGGGAGGCAGGCCAACACTGAAGCTTTCTTT,CSVGGRQANTEAFF
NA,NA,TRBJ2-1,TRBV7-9,TGTGCCAGCAGCGCCACTCCCGTTGACCCTTCGAGGAATGAGCAGTTCTTC,CASSATPVDPSRNEQFF
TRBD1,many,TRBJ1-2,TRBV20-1,TGCAGTGCAACCAGGGGGCAGGGCTATGGCTACACCTTC,CSATRGQGYGYTF
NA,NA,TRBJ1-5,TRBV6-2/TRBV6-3,TGTGCCAGCAGTTACTCGCCTCGGCCCCAGCATTTT,CASSYSPRPQHF
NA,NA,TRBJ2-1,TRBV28,TGTGCCAGCAGTTTACTCTCACTAGGGGGTTATAATGAGCAGTTCTTC,CASSLLSLGGYNEQFF
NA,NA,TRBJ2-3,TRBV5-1,TGCGCCAGCAGCCCAATTGTCACCGGCACAGATACGCAGTATTTT,CASSPIVTGTDTQYF